Below are 24 T cell receptor beta chains sequenced from a single sample in a study of breast tumors, draining lymph nodes, adjacent tissues. TCRdb reprocessed the multiplex PCR reads with MiXCR, giving one entry per CDR3 protein. The sample yields fewer than 20,000 distinct CDR3 sequences, around 50% seen once. The specimen sequenced was tumor-adjacent breast tissue. These receptors came from a female donor with breast cancer. Some clones in this sample may be carry-over from other donors' samples.

Within the sample, this clonotype is medium-sized. The chain employs TRBV6-5 and TRBJ2-5, with 8 bases that match TRBD1. Looked up from germline, CDR1 is MNHEY and CDR2 is SVGAGI. There are 16 residues in the CDR3. Losses at the gene ends were 4 bases for V and 5 bases for J; bases not matched to a gene: 12. In DNA form, the CDR3 reads TGTGCCAGCAGTTCCCCGCGACAGGGGAGTGGGGAGACCCAGTACTTC. Amino acid sequence: CASSSPRQGSGETQYF.

Relative to its sample, this clonotype is large (0.1 to 1%). The chain links TRBV5-6 to TRBJ2-1; 7 nucleotides agree with TRBD1. The CDR3 is 13 residues long. V lost 0 bases, J lost 8 bases, and 2 bases stayed unmatched. Germline CDR1 and CDR2: SGHDT and YYEEEE. CDR3 protein: CASSLGQGDEQFF. CDR3 DNA sequence: TGTGCCAGCAGCTTGGGGCAGGGGGATGAGCAGTTCTTC. Filled out from reference TRBV5-6 and TRBJ2-1, the complete variable domain reads DAGVTQSPTHLIKTRGQQVTLRCSPKSGHDTVSWYQQALGQGPQFIFQYYEEEERQRGNFPDRFSGHQFPNYSSELNVNALLLGDSALYLCASSLGQGDEQFFGPGTRLTVL.

This clonotype has at least ten counts. The rearrangement joins TRBV7-3 to TRBJ2-7; 10 positions match TRBD2. From germline, CDR1 is SGHTA and CDR2 FQGTGA. Losses at the gene ends were 5 bases for V and 4 bases for J; bases not matched to a gene: 8. CDR3 size: 15 residues. CDR3 DNA: TGTGCCAGCAGCCCAGCGGGAGGGCCACAATACGAGCAGTACTTC. It codes for CASSPAGGPQYEQYF.

With respect to this clonotype: A read error may produce the germline difference seen at one junction end. The rearrangement links TRBV30 to TRBJ1-4; the match to TRBD1 covers 7 bases. Germline CDR1 GTSNPN, CDR2 SVGIG (reference sequence). This CDR3 is built from 11 residues. Here the CDR3 reads CAWKAVGTAHF. The CDR3 DNA follows: TGTGCCTGGAAGGCAGTAGGGACAGCCCATTTT.

This clonotype was picked up many times. The CDR3 sequence: CASRRGDRGLVETQYF. The CDR3, as DNA: TGTGCCAGCAGGCGGGGAGACAGGGGGCTGGTCGAGACCCAGTACTTC. The chain combines TRBV6-1 with TRBJ2-5; TRBD1 matches at 10 bases. Germline CDR1 reads MNHNS; CDR2 reads SASEGT. The CDR3 contains 16 residues. V lost 6 bases, J lost 5 bases, and 12 bases stayed unmatched.

The V call is TRBV2, the J call TRBJ1-5; no clear D gene. The germline V gene encodes CDR1 SNHLY and CDR2 FYNNEI. The CDR3 is made up of 15 amino acids. V gave up 3 bases and J gave up 0 bases, with 9 bases separating them. Written as DNA, the CDR3 is TGTGCCAGCAGTGACGATAGTTATAGCAATCAGCCCCAGCATTTT. Translating it yields CASSDDSYSNQPQHF.

The chain is built from TRBV11-2 and TRBJ2-7; 8 nucleotides match TRBD1. J lost 2 bases, V lost 1 base, and 4 bases had no gene match. This CDR3 contains 15 residues. Germline V gene data show CDR1 as SGHAT and CDR2 as FQNNGV. The CDR3 protein is CASSLVSGGPYEQYF. As DNA, the CDR3 is TGTGCCAGCAGCTTAGTGTCAGGGGGCCCCTACGAGCAGTACTTC.

The sample holds many counts of this clonotype. This sequence joins TRBV6-1 and TRBJ1-2; 7 nucleotides line up with TRBD1. CDR1 is MNHNS and CDR2 is SASEGT in the germline V gene. This CDR3 has 14 residues. V lost 7 bases to trimming and J lost 2 bases; unmatched junction nucleotides: 7. DNA for the CDR3: TGTGCCAGCACCCCGGGACAGAGCAACTATGGCTACACCTTC. Protein product: CASTPGQSNYGYTF.

This clonotype is medium-sized in the sample. The rearrangement joins TRBV3-1 to TRBJ2-7, with no clear D. The germline V and J ends were trimmed by 1 base and 4 bases, with 8 bases remaining between them. Germline V CDR1 and CDR2: LGHDT, YNNKEL (reference sequence). CDR3 length: 13 residues. For the CDR3, the DNA is TGTGCCAGCAGCCAAGGAGGAGCTTACGAGCAGTACTTC. Its translation: CASSQGGAYEQYF.

This rearrangement joins TRBV25-1 to TRBJ1-6, with D tentatively TRBD1 (6 bases). The CDR3 loop spans 15 amino acids. CDR1 is MGHDK and CDR2 is SYGVNS in the germline V gene. Trimming took off 6 bases at V and 4 bases at J, with 13 bases between the two ends. CDR3 sequence: CASRQGGAYNSPLHF. The CDR3 DNA sequence: TGTGCCAGCAGGCAAGGGGGGGCATATAATTCACCCCTCCACTTT.

This clonotype was detected many times. The V gene is TRBV7-9, the J gene TRBJ2-1, with 10 nucleotides matching TRBD2. The ends lost 5 bases at V and 10 bases at J; junction bases unmatched: 14. The germline V gene encodes CDR1 SEHNR and CDR2 FQNEAQ (reference sequence). CDR3 length equals 16 residues. The CDR3 reads CASSPPVVVAGGEQFF. The CDR3 nucleotides are TGTGCCAGCAGCCCCCCAGTAGTAGTAGCGGGAGGCGAGCAGTTCTTC.

J is TRBJ1-1 and V is TRBV6-5; D is perhaps TRBD1 (5 bases). The V gene's germline CDR1 is MNHEY and CDR2 SVGAGI. V lost 0 bases and J lost 4, with 9 bases in between. This CDR3 comprises 14 residues. In DNA, the CDR3 is TGTGCCAGCAGTTACTCGACGGGGACCACTGAAGCTTTCTTT. Translated, it gives CASSYSTGTTEAFF.

This chain joins TRBV5-1 and TRBJ1-4; tentative D call: TRBD1 (5 bases). CDR3 size: 15 residues. Germline CDR1 SGHRS, CDR2 YFSETQ. V gave up 0 bases and J gave up 4 bases, with 10 bases separating them. CDR3 amino acids: CASSLAGTRNEKLFF. The CDR3 DNA reads as TGCGCCAGCAGCTTGGCCGGGACTCGTAATGAAAAACTGTTTTTT. The full variable domain, with the rest looked up from reference TRBV5-1 and TRBJ1-4, is KAGVTQTPRYLIKTRGQQVTLSCSPISGHRSVSWYQQTPGQGLQFLFEYFSETQRNKGNFPGRFSGRQFSNSRSEMNVSTLELGDSALYLCASSLAGTRNEKLFFGSGTQLSVL.

The chain links TRBV7-2 to TRBJ1-2, with 10 bases matching TRBD1. Losses at the gene ends were 0 bases for V and 4 bases for J; bases not matched to a gene: 8. The length of the CDR3 is 17 residues. Germline CDR1 SGHTA, CDR2 FQGNSA. Written as DNA, the CDR3 is TGTGCCAGCAGCTTAGCTCCGGGACAGGGGAGACTCTATGGCTACACCTTC. Its protein is CASSLAPGQGRLYGYTF.

Ten or more counts support this clonotype. The rearrangement links TRBV7-2 to TRBJ1-1; maybe TRBD1 (6 bases). CDR3 length: 12 amino acids. Deletions cut 7 bases from V and 11 bases from J, with 17 bases between. Germline V lookup: CDR1 SGHTA, CDR2 FQGNSA. The CDR3: CASNQGSFSAFF. As DNA, the CDR3 is TGTGCCAGCAATCAGGGGAGTTTTTCGGCTTTCTTT.

This clonotype was recorded at least ten times. The CDR3 DNA follows: TGCAGTGCTGCCCCGGGCAGCTACGAGCAGTACTTC. Its translation: CSAAPGSYEQYF. V gene TRBV20-1 combines with J gene TRBJ2-7; D uncertain. Between the trimmed V and J ends, which lost 5 bases and 3 bases, there was a span of 11 bases. Looked up from germline, CDR1 is DFQATT and CDR2 is SNEGSKA (reference sequence). CDR3 size: 12 residues.

V gene TRBV10-3 combines with J gene TRBJ2-1, with unresolved D. The CDR3 sequence is 12 residues long. V dropped 0 bases and J dropped 8 bases, with 5 bases sitting between them. Germline lookup yields CDR1 ENHRY and CDR2 SYGVKD. The CDR3 loop is CAISESVDEQFF. The CDR3 nucleotides read TGTGCCATCAGTGAGTCTGTGGATGAGCAGTTCTTC.

The V gene is TRBV9, the J gene TRBJ2-5; 11 bases map to TRBD1. This CDR3 spans 15 amino acids. Trimming cost V 5 bases and J 0 bases; bases outside gene matches: 3. In germline, CDR1 is SGDLS, CDR2 YYNGEE. This chain's CDR3 is CASRRDRGYQETQYF. CDR3 coding DNA: TGTGCCAGCAGGAGGGACAGGGGGTACCAAGAGACCCAGTACTTC. The whole variable domain, remainder taken from reference TRBV9 and TRBJ2-5, is DSGVTQTPKHLITATGQRVTLRCSPRSGDLSVYWYQQSLDQGLQFLIQYYNGEERAKGNILERFSAQQFPDLHSELNLSSLELGDSALYFCASRRDRGYQETQYFGPGTRLLVL.

This clonotype came up many times. A much larger clone differs from this one at a single base, so this may be a read error. The rearrangement links TRBV6-1 to TRBJ1-5; 8 bases are shared with TRBD1. The J segment lost 6 bases and the V segment lost 5 bases, leaving 6 bases of the junction unmatched. The CDR3 has 14 residues. The germline gives CDR1 MNHNS, CDR2 SASEGT. For the CDR3, the DNA is TGTGCCAGCAGTCAACAGGGGGGAGGTCAGCCCCAGCATTTT. Protein product: CASSQQGGGQPQHF.

This clonotype qualifies as medium-sized. The rearrangement uses TRBV9 and TRBJ2-1; no firm D call. The CDR3 length is 15 residues. V lost 4 bases to trimming and J lost 6 bases, with 17 bases between them. Germline CDR1 SGDLS, CDR2 YYNGEE. CDR3 residues: CASSPHPGIANEQFF. CDR3 DNA: TGTGCCAGCAGCCCCCATCCTGGGATAGCCAATGAGCAGTTCTTC.

Many counts were recorded for this clonotype. Just one base apart from a much larger clone, this may be a read error. CDR3 DNA sequence: TGCAGTGCTATGACGGGACAGGGTATCCCCGAGCAGTACTTC. Its translation: CSAMTGQGIPEQYF. The rearrangement uses TRBV20-1 and TRBJ2-7, with TRBD1 matching over 9 bases. CDR1 and CDR2 (germline): DFQATT, SNEGSKA (reference sequence). The CDR3 is made up of 14 amino acids. Losses at the gene ends were 4 bases for V and 6 bases for J; bases not matched to a gene: 10.

This clonotype has only a few counts. The junction does not match germline at one end; this may be a read error. CDR3 protein: CAWLGGRYGYTF. In DNA, the CDR3 is TGCGCCTGGTTGGGGGGCCGCTATGGCTACACCTTC. The chain couples TRBV30 to TRBJ1-2; weak D call: TRBD1 (6 bases). The CDR3 length is 12 residues. Germline values: CDR1 GTSNPN, CDR2 SVGIG (reference sequence).

This clonotype was observed a few times. The DNA is left out, because the CDR3 cannot be placed on it with certainty; the CDR3 is given as TCRdb lists it. The chain uses TRBV7-2 and TRBJ2-7; the table's D call, TRBD2, has no DNA check behind it. Per germline, CDR1 SGHTA and CDR2 FQGNSA. The CDR3 has 21 amino acids, counting both end residues. The chain's CDR3 is CASSFYICSALGLAGAYEQYF.

In its sample, this clonotype is medium-sized. V usage is TRBV7-8 and J usage is TRBJ1-5, with D maybe TRBD1 (5 bases). V was pared by 1 base and J by 5 bases, with 6 bases between. In germline, CDR1 is SGHVS, CDR2 FQNEAQ. The CDR3 is 13 residues long. Here the CDR3 reads CASSLGGDQPQHF. CDR3 nucleotide sequence: TGTGCCAGCAGCTTAGGAGGGGATCAGCCCCAGCATTTT.